This T cell receptor beta chain was documented in a study of neoadjuvant anti-PD-1 for oral cavity cancer. About the research overall: Patients mostly received three to four biweekly nivolumab doses at 3 mg/kg before surgery. Patients without progression received a fourth nivolumab dose around day 43, then surgical resection on days 50-56.

The method was immunoSEQ multiplex PCR; TCRdb's version includes in-frame clones alone and lacks a portion of them. This table holds around 13,000 clones, about three quarters found once. CDR3 length: 14 residues. CDR1 is SGHAT and CDR2 is FQDESV in the germline V gene (reference sequence). Losses at the gene ends were 5 bases for V and 8 bases for J; bases not matched to a gene: 10. Time point: after neoadjuvant nivolumab, at surgical resection. This receptor was identified in a person aged 40 to 85 with oral cavity squamous cell carcinoma. Sequencing used PBMCs, obtained after nivolumab (anti-PD-1) treatment. The V call is TRBV11-1, the J call TRBJ2-3; TRBD1 aligns across 7 bases. The DNA of the CDR3 is TGTGCCAGCAGCCCCGCCCCGGCAGGGGGTACGCAGTATTTT. As protein: CASSPAPAGGTQYF.